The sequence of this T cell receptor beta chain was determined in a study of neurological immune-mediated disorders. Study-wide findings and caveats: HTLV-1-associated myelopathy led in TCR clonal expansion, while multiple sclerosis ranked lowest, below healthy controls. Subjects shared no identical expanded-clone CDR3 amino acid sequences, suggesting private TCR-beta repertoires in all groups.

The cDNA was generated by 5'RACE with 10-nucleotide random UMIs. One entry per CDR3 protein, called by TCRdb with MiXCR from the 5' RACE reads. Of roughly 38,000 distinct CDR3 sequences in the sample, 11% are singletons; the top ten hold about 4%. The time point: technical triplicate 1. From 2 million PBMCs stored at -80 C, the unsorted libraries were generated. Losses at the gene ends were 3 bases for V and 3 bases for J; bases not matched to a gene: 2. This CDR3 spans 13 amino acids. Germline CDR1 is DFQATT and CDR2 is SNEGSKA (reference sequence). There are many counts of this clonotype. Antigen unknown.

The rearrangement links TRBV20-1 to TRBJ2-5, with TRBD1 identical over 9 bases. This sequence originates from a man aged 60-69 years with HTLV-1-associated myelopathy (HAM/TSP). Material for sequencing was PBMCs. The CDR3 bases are TGCAGTGCTAGTGGGACAGGGAAAGAGACCCAGTACTTC. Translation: CSASGTGKETQYF.